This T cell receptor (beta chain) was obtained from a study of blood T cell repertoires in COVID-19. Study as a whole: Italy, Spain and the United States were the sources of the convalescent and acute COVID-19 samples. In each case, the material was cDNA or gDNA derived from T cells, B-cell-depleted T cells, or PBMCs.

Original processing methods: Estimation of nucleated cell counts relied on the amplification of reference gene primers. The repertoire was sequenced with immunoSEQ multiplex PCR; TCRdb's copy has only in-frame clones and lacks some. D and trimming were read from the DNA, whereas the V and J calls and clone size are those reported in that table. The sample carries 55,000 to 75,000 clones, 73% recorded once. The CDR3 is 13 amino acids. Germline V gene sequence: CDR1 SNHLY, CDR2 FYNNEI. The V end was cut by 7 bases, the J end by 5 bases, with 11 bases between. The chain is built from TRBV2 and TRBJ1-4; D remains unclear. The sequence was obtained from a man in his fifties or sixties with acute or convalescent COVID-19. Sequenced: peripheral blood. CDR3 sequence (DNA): TGTGCCAGCACTAGGACGGGAAATGAAAAACTGTTTTTT. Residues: CASTRTGNEKLFF.